These T cell receptor beta chains were read from a single sample in a study of T cell repertoires in cytomegalovirus infection. One entry per CDR3 protein, called by TCRdb with MiXCR from the reads. The sample holds hundreds of thousands of distinct CDR3 sequences, around 31% seen once. These receptors' antigens are unknown. Sequenced material: cultured PBMCs, taken from culture after CMV antigen stimulation. The receptors were gathered from a human donor in good health (CMV status not recorded). Some clones in this sample may be carry-over from other donors' samples. CDR3s include the opening cysteine and the closing phenylalanine or tryptophan. Fields, in order: D gene, clone size, V gene, J gene, CDR3 protein, CDR3 DNA. D genes are given only for firm matches. Size values are once, few and many counts, or a class for expanded clones, and some rows have none.

TRBD1,.,TRBV7-2,TRBJ2-6,CASSVQGAGANVLTF,TGTGCCAGCAGCGTACAGGGGGCTGGGGCCAACGTCCTGACTTTC
.,.,TRBV7-8,TRBJ2-1,CASTVLRLRRAVNEQFF,TGTGCCAGCACCGTTTTGCGGCTAAGGAGGGCCGTTAATGAGCAGTTCTTC
.,.,TRBV2,TRBJ1-5,CASSGDNNQPQHF,TGTGCCAGCTCCGGGGACAACAATCAGCCCCAGCATTTT
TRBD1,few,TRBV4-1,TRBJ1-2,CASRAGQGYGYTF,TGTGCCAGCAGGGCTGGACAGGGATATGGCTACACCTTC
.,large,TRBV7-2,TRBJ2-5,CASSLGLQETQYF,TGTGCCAGCAGCTTAGGACTCCAAGAGACCCAGTACTTC
TRBD1,few,TRBV19,TRBJ2-7,CASGPGQGAREQYF,TGTGCCAGCGGACCGGGACAGGGGGCGAGGGAGCAGTACTTC
TRBD1,.,TRBV7-2,TRBJ2-7,CASSFSTGGEQYF,TGTGCCAGCAGCTTTTCGACAGGGGGCGAGCAGTACTTC
.,.,TRBV20-1,TRBJ1-1,CSAYRVSNTEAFF,TGCAGTGCTTACAGGGTATCGAACACTGAAGCTTTCTTT
.,.,TRBV28,TRBJ2-7,CASSADVYEQYF,TGTGCCAGCTCCGCCGACGTATACGAGCAGTACTTC
TRBD1,few,TRBV6-6,TRBJ1-5,CASSYFDRDQPQHF,TGTGCCAGCAGTTACTTCGACAGGGATCAGCCCCAGCATTTT
TRBD1,few,TRBV6-2/TRBV6-3,TRBJ1-1,CASPYGKDRHGVIDTEAFF,TGTGCCAGTCCTTACGGGAAGGACAGGCACGGGGTGATTGACACTGAAGCTTTCTTT
TRBD1,few,TRBV19,TRBJ1-2,CASSPSRTGAFYGYTF,TGTGCCAGTAGTCCCTCCAGGACAGGAGCGTTCTATGGCTACACCTTC
TRBD1,once,TRBV30,TRBJ1-2,CAWSIPGQGHYGYTF,TGTGCCTGGAGTATCCCGGGACAGGGACACTATGGCTACACCTTC
.,.,TRBV7-2,TRBJ2-3,CASSLGGDSDTQYF,TGTGCCAGCAGCTTAGGGGGAGACTCAGATACGCAGTATTTT
TRBD1,.,TRBV6-6,TRBJ2-7,CASRRGTGLEEQYF,TGTGCCAGCAGGCGCGGGACAGGGCTCGAGGAGCAGTACTTC
TRBD1,.,TRBV5-4,TRBJ2-3,CASLTWGTGADTQYF,TGTGCCAGCCTGACCTGGGGGACAGGGGCAGATACGCAGTATTTT
.,few,TRBV28,TRBJ2-1,CASRTKGLYNEQFF,TGTGCCAGCAGAACAAAGGGGCTCTACAATGAGCAGTTCTTC
.,many,TRBV12-3/TRBV12-4,TRBJ1-2,CASSFGQGSYGYTF,TGTGCCAGCAGTTTCGGCCAGGGGAGTTATGGCTACACCTTC
.,.,TRBV6-6,TRBJ2-3,CASRPPADTQYF,TGTGCCAGCAGGCCTCCGGCCGATACGCAGTATTTT
TRBD1,.,TRBV28,TRBJ2-2,CASSLLLGDRGNTGELFF,TGTGCCAGCAGTTTACTACTGGGGGACAGGGGGAACACCGGGGAGCTGTTTTTT
.,.,TRBV5-1,TRBJ2-5,CASSLVPGAGETQYF,TGCGCCAGCAGCTTGGTCCCGGGGGCCGGAGAGACCCAGTACTTC
TRBD1,few,TRBV9,TRBJ1-5,CASSSGTGSFQPQHF,TGTGCCAGCAGCTCAGGGACAGGGTCTTTTCAGCCCCAGCATTTT
TRBD2,many,TRBV7-2,TRBJ2-1,CASSPLAGDNYNEQFF,TGTGCCAGCAGCCCTCTAGCGGGGGACAATTATAATGAGCAGTTCTTC
TRBD1,.,TRBV10-3,TRBJ2-7,CAISGGQGTYEQYF,TGTGCCATCAGTGGCGGACAGGGCACCTACGAGCAGTACTTC
.,.,TRBV28,TRBJ2-5,CASSLVGSGTQYF,TGTGCCAGCAGTTTAGTCGGGTCTGGGACCCAGTACTTC
.,few,TRBV5-6,TRBJ1-6,CASSHQRVTYNSPLHF,TGTGCCAGCAGCCACCAGAGGGTTACCTATAATTCACCCCTCCACTTT
.,few,TRBV4-3,TRBJ2-1,CASSPTQEIRREQFF,TGCGCCAGCAGCCCTACCCAGGAAATTCGTAGGGAGCAGTTCTTC
.,many,TRBV7-2,TRBJ2-7,CASSRSATYEQYF,TGTGCCAGCTCCCGAAGCGCGACCTACGAGCAGTACTTC
TRBD1,.,TRBV27,TRBJ1-5,CASSLSHRGRNQPQHF,TGTGCCAGCAGTTTATCGCACAGGGGACGCAATCAGCCCCAGCATTTT
.,few,TRBV15,TRBJ2-3,CATSRVGKEYEDTQYF,TGTGCCACCAGCAGAGTGGGGAAGGAATATGAGGATACGCAGTATTTT
TRBD2,few,TRBV6-2/TRBV6-3,TRBJ2-1,CASSYRLKAGGFDEQFF,TGTGCCAGCAGTTACCGATTAAAAGCGGGAGGGTTCGATGAGCAGTTCTTC
.,few,TRBV6-2/TRBV6-3,TRBJ1-1,CASSYRIGLPIAEAFF,TGTGCCAGCAGTTACCGGATTGGGCTCCCCATCGCTGAAGCTTTCTTT
.,many,TRBV5-5,TRBJ2-7,CASSSGRYEQYF,TGTGCCAGCAGCTCGGGCCGCTACGAGCAGTACTTC
.,once,TRBV20-1,TRBJ2-1,CSARGGQTLVAYNEQFF,TGCAGTGCTCGAGGGGGACAAACCCTAGTGGCCTACAATGAGCAGTTCTTC
.,.,TRBV12-3/TRBV12-4,TRBJ2-5,CASGGGGETQYF,TGTGCCAGCGGGGGAGGGGGAGAGACCCAGTACTTC
.,few,TRBV7-2,TRBJ2-3,CASSLRQVVSTDTQYF,TGTGCCAGCAGCCTACGACAGGTGGTTAGCACAGATACGCAGTATTTT
.,few,TRBV7-4,TRBJ2-5,CASSLGFDTFPETQYF,TGTGCCAGCAGCTTAGGGTTCGACACATTCCCTGAGACCCAGTACTTC
TRBD2,.,TRBV20-1,TRBJ2-5,CSARSLGLAGVETQYF,TGCAGTGCTAGATCGCTGGGACTAGCGGGAGTAGAGACCCAGTACTTC
TRBD1,.,TRBV4-3,TRBJ2-7,CASSQDSGTGAEQYF,TGCGCCAGCAGCCAAGATAGTGGGACAGGTGCCGAGCAGTACTTC
.,.,TRBV7-9,TRBJ2-7,CASSFDGSSYEQYF,TGTGCCAGCAGCTTCGACGGGAGCTCCTACGAGCAGTACTTC
TRBD2,.,TRBV20-1,TRBJ2-1,CSARDPGLAAGVFDEQFF,TGCAGTGCTAGAGACCCGGGACTAGCGGCTGGCGTTTTCGATGAGCAGTTCTTC
TRBD1,few,TRBV27,TRBJ2-7,CASSLGGTGRLDEQYF,TGTGCCAGCAGTTTAGGTGGGACAGGGAGGCTGGACGAGCAGTACTTC
.,few,TRBV7-9,TRBJ1-2,CASSLTGSIYGYTF,TGTGCCAGCAGCCTAACAGGGTCAATTTATGGCTACACCTTC
TRBD2,.,TRBV11-2,TRBJ2-3,CASSHWASGSVVRDTQYF,TGTGCCAGCAGCCATTGGGCTAGCGGGAGTGTGGTTAGAGATACGCAGTATTTT
TRBD2,.,TRBV7-9,TRBJ2-7,CASSYDGGGSYEQYF,TGTGCCAGCAGCTACGACGGCGGGGGCTCCTACGAGCAGTACTTC
.,.,TRBV2,TRBJ1-2,CASRDKRGLYTF,TGTGCCAGCAGAGACAAGAGAGGTCTCTACACCTTC
.,.,TRBV7-8,TRBJ1-3,CASSLVGVSLSGNTIYF,TGTGCCAGCAGCTTAGTTGGGGTTTCCCTCTCTGGAAACACCATATATTTT
.,few,TRBV12-3/TRBV12-4,TRBJ1-1,CASSPAAHWEAFF,TGTGCCAGCAGTCCGGCGGCCCACTGGGAAGCTTTCTTT
.,.,TRBV6-2/TRBV6-3,TRBJ1-6,CASRLGYNSPLHF,TGTGCCTCACGACTGGGCTATAATTCACCCCTCCACTTT
.,.,TRBV3-1,TRBJ2-2,CASSTGAAGITGELFF,TGTGCCAGCAGTACAGGGGCGGCGGGGATCACCGGGGAGCTGTTTTTT